This T cell receptor beta chain appears in the sequencing data of a study of identifying expanded T cells in peripheral blood. Using immunoSEQ multiplex PCR, the repertoire was profiled, and TCRdb retains in-frame clones only, with some absent. This sample has around 50,000 clones, with around nine tenths found just once. In germline, CDR1 is KGHSH, CDR2 LQKENI. The CDR3 consists of 16 residues. V lost 6 bases to trimming and J lost 5 bases, with 19 bases between them. Sequencing was carried out using blood. The genes are TRBV18 and TRBJ1-4; D may be TRBD1 (6 bases). This TCR derives from a person aged 18 to 75 in good health. CDR3 in DNA: TGTGCCAGCTCCTCGACAGGCCCAATGACCAATGAAAAACTGTTTTTT. The encoded protein is CASSSTGPMTNEKLFF.